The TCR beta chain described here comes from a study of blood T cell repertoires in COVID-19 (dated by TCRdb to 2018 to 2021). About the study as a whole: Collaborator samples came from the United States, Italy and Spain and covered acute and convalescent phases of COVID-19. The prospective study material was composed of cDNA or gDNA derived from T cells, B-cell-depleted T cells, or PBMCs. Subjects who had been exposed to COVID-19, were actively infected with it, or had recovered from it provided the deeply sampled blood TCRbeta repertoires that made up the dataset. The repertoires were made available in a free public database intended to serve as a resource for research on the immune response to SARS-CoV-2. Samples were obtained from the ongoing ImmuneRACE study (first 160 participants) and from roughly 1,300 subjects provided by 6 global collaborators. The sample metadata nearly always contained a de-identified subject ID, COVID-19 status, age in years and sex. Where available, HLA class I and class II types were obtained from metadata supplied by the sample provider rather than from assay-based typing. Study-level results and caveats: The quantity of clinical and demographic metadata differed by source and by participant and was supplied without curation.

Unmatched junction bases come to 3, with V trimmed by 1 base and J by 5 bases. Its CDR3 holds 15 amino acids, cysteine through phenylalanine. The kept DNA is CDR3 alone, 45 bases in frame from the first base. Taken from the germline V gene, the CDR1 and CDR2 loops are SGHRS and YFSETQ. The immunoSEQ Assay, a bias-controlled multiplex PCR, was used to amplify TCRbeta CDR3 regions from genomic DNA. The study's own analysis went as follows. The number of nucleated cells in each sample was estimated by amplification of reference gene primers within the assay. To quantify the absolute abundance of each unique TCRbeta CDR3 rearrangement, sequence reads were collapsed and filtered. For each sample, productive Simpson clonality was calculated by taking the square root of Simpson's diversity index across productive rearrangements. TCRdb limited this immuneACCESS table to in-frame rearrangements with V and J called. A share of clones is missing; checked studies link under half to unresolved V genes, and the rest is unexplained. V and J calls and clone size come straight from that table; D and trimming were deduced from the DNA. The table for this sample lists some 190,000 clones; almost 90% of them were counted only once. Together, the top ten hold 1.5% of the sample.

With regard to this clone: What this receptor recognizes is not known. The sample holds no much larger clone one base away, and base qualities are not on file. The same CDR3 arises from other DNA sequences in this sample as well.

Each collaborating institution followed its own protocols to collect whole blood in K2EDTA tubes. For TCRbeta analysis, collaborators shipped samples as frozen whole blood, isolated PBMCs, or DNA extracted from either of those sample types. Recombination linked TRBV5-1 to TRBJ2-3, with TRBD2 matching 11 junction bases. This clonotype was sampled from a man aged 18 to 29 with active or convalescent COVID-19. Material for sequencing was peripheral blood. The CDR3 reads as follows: CASSLRGLAVDTQYF. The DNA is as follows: TGCGCCAGCAGCTTGAGGGGACTAGCGGTAGATACGCAGTATTTT. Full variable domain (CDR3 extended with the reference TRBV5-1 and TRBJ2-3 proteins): KAGVTQTPRYLIKTRGQQVTLSCSPISGHRSVSWYQQTPGQGLQFLFEYFSETQRNKGNFPGRFSGRQFSNSRSEMNVSTLELGDSALYLCASSLRGLAVDTQYFGPGTRLTVL.